These 25 T cell receptor beta chains originate from one sample sequenced in a study of response to subunit inactivated influenza vaccine. In TCRdb, the RT-PCR reads were re-called with MiXCR into one record per CDR3 protein. The table records hundreds of thousands of distinct CDR3 sequences, 11% to 15% of them present only once. This specimen consisted of PBMCs from blood, obtained 14 to 15 days before vaccination. These receptor sequences come from a man between 50 and 59 years old who received an inactivated influenza vaccine.

This clonotype was seen many times. The chain has TRBV10-3 and TRBJ2-2; D remains ambiguous. The CDR3 consists of 14 residues. Per germline, CDR1 ENHRY and CDR2 SYGVKD. The ends were cut back, 6 bases at V and 0 bases at J, with 8 bases in the middle. This CDR3 is CAISSTTNTGELFF. CDR3 bases: TGTGCCATCAGCAGCACAACGAACACCGGGGAGCTGTTTTTT.

This chain links TRBV5-1 with TRBJ1-1; D not resolved. Trimming pared 0 bases from V and 1 base from J, leaving 4 bases between. The CDR3 contains 13 residues. Germline CDR1 SGHRS, CDR2 YFSETQ. The CDR3 sequence is CASSLVSNTEAFF. CDR3 nucleotides: TGCGCCAGCAGCTTGGTCTCGAACACTGAAGCTTTCTTT.

In this sample, this clonotype turned up a few times. V and J are TRBV15 and TRBJ2-7; D is perhaps TRBD2 (5 bases). The CDR3 extends over 17 amino acids. Germline-derived CDR1 and CDR2 are LNHNV and YYDKDF (reference sequence). Trimming removed 4 bases at V and 2 bases at J, with 21 bases between. For the CDR3, the DNA is TGTGCCACCAGCAACGGATCGTCGGGGTATGAGGCCTACGAGCAGTACTTC. This sequence encodes CATSNGSSGYEAYEQYF. The entire variable domain, with the rest obtained from reference TRBV15 and TRBJ2-7, is as follows: DAMVIQNPRYQVTQFGKPVTLSCSQTLNHNVMYWYQQKSSQAPKLLFHYYDKDFNNEADTPDNFQSRRPNTSFCFLDIRSPGLGDTAMYLCATSNGSSGYEAYEQYFGPGTRLTVT.

The chain combines TRBV7-9 with TRBJ2-7; D is possibly TRBD2 (6 bases). CDR1 SEHNR and CDR2 FQNEAQ come from the germline V gene (reference sequence). V gave up 0 bases and J gave up 2 bases, with 11 bases separating them. CDR3 length: 15 residues. The CDR3 coding sequence is TGTGCCAGCAGCTTAGCCGACGCGGGGCCCTACGAGCAGTACTTC. Amino acid sequence: CASSLADAGPYEQYF.

In the case of this clonotype: A much larger clone lies one base from this, so it may be a read error. V gene TRBV12-3 or TRBV12-4 combines with J gene TRBJ2-1; maybe TRBD2 (5 bases). V lost 2 bases and J lost 11, with 22 bases in between. The CDR3 has 16 residues. The CDR3 sequence: CASSLSPHQRGNQQFF. The CDR3 nucleotides read TGTGCCAGCAGTTTATCCCCACACCAACGAGGGAATCAGCAGTTCTTC.

The sample holds a few counts of this clonotype. This chain uses TRBV10-3 with TRBJ2-1; D unclear. The CDR3 consists of 14 residues. The V gene's germline CDR1 is ENHRY and CDR2 SYGVKD. V lost 0 bases to trimming and J lost 6 bases, with 9 bases between them. This chain's CDR3 is CAISESSAGNEQFF. CDR3 coding DNA: TGTGCCATCAGTGAGTCGTCCGCAGGCAATGAGCAGTTCTTC.

V gene TRBV6-2 or TRBV6-3 combines with J gene TRBJ2-1; maybe TRBD1 (6 bases). The CDR3 contains 15 residues. CDR1 MNHEY and CDR2 SVGEGT come from the germline V gene. The V end was cut by 7 bases, the J end by 4 bases, with 17 bases between. The chain's CDR3 is CASITPGHSYNEQFF. The CDR3 region has the DNA TGTGCCAGCATTACGCCGGGACACTCTTACAATGAGCAGTTCTTC.

The sample holds a few counts of this clonotype. The chain carries TRBV6-2 or TRBV6-3 and TRBJ1-1; 8 bases align to TRBD1. Trimming at V came to 5 bases and at J to 4 bases, leaving 6 bases not matched to a gene. Germline CDR1 and CDR2: MNHEY and SVGEGT. The CDR3 is made up of 14 amino acids. CDR3: CASSLQGVGTEAFF. Written as DNA, the CDR3 is TGTGCCAGCAGTCTACAGGGGGTAGGCACTGAAGCTTTCTTT.

This clonotype was counted ten times or more. This chain joins TRBV6-5 and TRBJ2-5, with TRBD1 matching over 10 bases. Trimming removed 3 bases from V and 4 bases from J; junction bases left unmatched: 5. The CDR3 has 15 amino acids. The germline V gene encodes CDR1 MNHEY and CDR2 SVGAGI. The CDR3 sequence is CASSYPGTGVETQYF. The DNA for the CDR3 is TGTGCCAGCAGTTATCCCGGGACAGGGGTAGAGACCCAGTACTTC.

The DNA of the CDR3 is TGCGCCAGCAGCTTGATGACAGGAGTTGGTGGTGGCTACACCTTC. This gives the protein CASSLMTGVGGGYTF. This chain links TRBV5-1 with TRBJ1-2; tentatively, D is TRBD1 (6 bases). Germline CDR1 is SGHRS and CDR2 is YFSETQ. Trimming cost V 1 base and J 7 bases, with 17 bases left between them. The CDR3 runs to 15 residues.

This clonotype was observed a handful of times. V is TRBV6-6 and J is TRBJ1-1; D remains ambiguous. The V end lost 3 bases, the J end lost 4 bases, and 18 bases lay between the germline ends. CDR3 length: 16 residues. Germline CDR1 MNHNY, CDR2 SVGAGI (reference sequence). DNA of the CDR3: TGTGCCAGCAGTTATGGGCGAGTCGCCGAGGGCACTGAAGCTTTCTTT. It encodes CASSYGRVAEGTEAFF.

This clonotype was detected a few times. This rearrangement joins TRBV6-5 to TRBJ1-6; 11 positions match TRBD1. The junction had 5 bases not matched to a gene; V was cut back by 4 bases and J by 9 bases. CDR1 is MNHEY, CDR2 SVGAGI, per germline. CDR3 length: 15 residues. The CDR3 coding sequence is TGTGCCAGCAGTTCCCGGGACAGGGGGTTTTCACCCCTCCACTTT. It translates to CASSSRDRGFSPLHF.

Only a few counts were recorded for this clonotype. The V gene is TRBV12-3 or TRBV12-4, the J gene TRBJ2-2, with D perhaps given as TRBD1 or TRBD2 (5 bases each). V was shortened by 5 bases and J by 5 bases, with 18 bases between the two germline ends. The CDR3 length is 16 residues. The chain's CDR3 is CASSPLWGMGTGELFF. The CDR3 nucleotides read TGTGCCAGCAGTCCCCTTTGGGGGATGGGAACCGGGGAGCTGTTTTTT.

The sample holds a few counts of this clonotype. The rearrangement links TRBV4-3 to TRBJ2-7, with 9 bases lining up with TRBD2. V was clipped by 1 base and J by 5 bases; unmatched bases: 9. This CDR3 is 16 amino acids long. Germline V gives CDR1 LGHNA, CDR2 YSLEER. The CDR3 DNA follows: TGCGCCAGCAGCCAAGCAGGAATAGCGGGAGCTAACGAGCAGTACTTC. This gives the protein CASSQAGIAGANEQYF.

The V and J genes are TRBV29-1 and TRBJ1-2, with D maybe TRBD1 (6 bases). The CDR3 contains 14 residues. Germline CDR1 and CDR2: SQVTM and ANQGSEA. Between the trimmed V and J ends, which lost 6 bases and 1 base, there was a span of 15 bases. The DNA of the CDR3 is TGCAGCGTGGGGGGCAGGGCCGGTAACTATGGCTACACCTTC. Its translation: CSVGGRAGNYGYTF.

In its sample, this clonotype was seen a few times. The chain joins TRBV12-3 or TRBV12-4 to TRBJ2-4, with D uncertain. There are 15 residues in the CDR3. V was pared by 4 bases and J by 0 bases, with 10 bases between. The CDR3 DNA reads as TGTGCCAGCAGTTCGGCCAGGCCAGCCAAAAACATTCAGTACTTC. It specifies CASSSARPAKNIQYF.

This clonotype was seen only a few times. The chain is built from TRBV6-1 and TRBJ1-5; D possibly corresponds to TRBD1 (5 bases). The V gene's germline CDR1 is MNHNS and CDR2 SASEGT. This CDR3 is 14 amino acids long. V lost 6 bases and J lost 6, with 15 bases in between. CDR3 amino acids: CASSNGGGIQPQHF. CDR3 in DNA: TGTGCCAGCAGCAACGGCGGGGGGATTCAGCCCCAGCATTTT.

The V and J genes are TRBV12-3 or TRBV12-4 and TRBJ1-1; 7 bases are shared with TRBD1. J gave up 5 bases and V 3 bases, and 3 bases lay outside the gene matches. CDR3 size: 13 residues. The CDR3 reads CASSFTGETEAFF. As DNA, the CDR3 is TGTGCCAGCAGTTTCACAGGGGAAACTGAAGCTTTCTTT.

Many counts were recorded for this clonotype. V usage is TRBV3-1 and J usage is TRBJ2-2; TRBD2 aligns across 12 bases. CDR1 and CDR2 from the germline V gene are LGHDT and YNNKEL (reference sequence). The CDR3 length is 18 residues. V gave up 4 bases and J gave up 2 bases; unmatched junction bases: 8. The CDR3: CASSPAGLAGINTGELFF. Here the CDR3 DNA reads TGTGCCAGCAGCCCAGCGGGACTAGCGGGCATTAACACCGGGGAGCTGTTTTTT.

The table lists this clonotype with a few counts. This chain connects TRBV12-3 or TRBV12-4 to TRBJ1-3; D gene ambiguous. This CDR3 region has 15 residues. V gave up 4 bases and J gave up 4 bases, with 14 bases separating them. The CDR3 DNA reads TGTGCCAGCAGTTCCTTCTCGGGTTGGGGAAACACCATATATTTT. It codes for CASSSFSGWGNTIYF.

The sample holds many counts of this clonotype. V usage is TRBV28 and J usage is TRBJ2-1; no clear D. The CDR3 spans 12 residues. V gave up 1 base and J gave up 6 bases, with 4 bases separating them. Germline CDR1 and CDR2: MDHEN and SYDVKM. The CDR3 nucleotides read TGTGCCAGCAGTTTATCAGTCAATGAGCAGTTCTTC. Its translation: CASSLSVNEQFF.

This sequence joins TRBV10-3 and TRBJ1-1, with a weak D call TRBD1 (5 bases). Per the germline V gene, CDR1 is ENHRY and CDR2 is SYGVKD. V lost 0 bases, J lost 6 bases, and 11 bases lay in between. The CDR3 totals 14 residues. The CDR3, as DNA: TGTGCCATCAGTGAGTCGGCAGGGAGGGCTGAAGCTTTCTTT. Its protein product is CAISESAGRAEAFF.

There are a few counts of this clonotype. This chain uses TRBV7-6 with TRBJ2-5; 8 bases are shared with TRBD1. Trimming cost V 5 bases and J 4 bases; bases outside gene matches: 9. From germline, CDR1 is SGHVS and CDR2 FNYEAQ. The CDR3 spans 15 residues. DNA for the CDR3: TGTGCCAGCAGCCCCGAACAGGGGGTCGGAGAGACCCAGTACTTC. Protein: CASSPEQGVGETQYF.

This clonotype was seen more than once but under ten times. The chain carries TRBV6-1 and TRBJ2-5, with D possibly TRBD1 on 7 matching bases. Between the trimmed V and J ends, which lost 5 bases and 4 bases, there was a span of 17 bases. CDR1 MNHNS and CDR2 SASEGT come from the germline V gene. This CDR3 spans 15 amino acids. The CDR3 spells CASSRPSQGGETQYF. CDR3 nucleotide sequence: TGTGCCAGCAGTCGCCCGTCCCAGGGGGGAGAGACCCAGTACTTC.

In its sample, this clonotype was seen many times. The chain joins TRBV5-1 to TRBJ2-2, with TRBD2 matching 13 bases. V gave up 5 bases and J gave up 4 bases; unmatched junction bases: 2. The CDR3 runs to 15 residues. Germline assignment: CDR1 SGHRS and CDR2 YFSETQ. The CDR3, as DNA: TGCGCCAGCAGGGGGACTAGCGGGATCACCGGGGAGCTGTTTTTT. Its protein is CASRGTSGITGELFF.